This passage covers 25 T cell receptor beta chains from one sample sequenced in a study of cytomegalovirus exposure and HLA in healthy donors. A multiplex PCR was run with 60 Vbeta primers and 13 Jbeta primers. Profiling relied on immunoSEQ multiplex PCR, and the TCRdb table lists in-frame clones only, not all of them. Of about 150,000 clones in the sample, roughly two thirds were seen once. Sequencing was performed on PBMCs. These receptors all stem from a male donor in good health and CMV-seronegative.

The chain joins TRBV7-6 to TRBJ2-6; D is unresolved. Germline assignment: CDR1 SGHVS and CDR2 FNYEAQ. The CDR3 loop spans 15 amino acids. The V gene lost 5 bases and the J gene lost 2 bases, with 10 bases spanning the gap. The CDR3 reads CASSPHQAGANVLTF. CDR3 bases: TGTGCCAGCAGCCCCCACCAGGCTGGGGCCAACGTCCTGACTTTC. The variable domain in full, completed from reference TRBV7-6 and TRBJ2-6, reads GAGVSQSPRYKVTKRGQDVALRCDPISGHVSLYWYRQALGQGPEFLTYFNYEAQQDKSGLPNDRFSAERPEGSISTLTIQRTEQRDSAMYRCASSPHQAGANVLTFGAGSRLTVL.

The rearrangement joins TRBV19 to TRBJ2-5; 11 nucleotides line up with TRBD1. The last part of the DNA fits TRBJ2-7 better; the J call may be wrong. This CDR3 spans 15 amino acids. Germline assignment: CDR1 LNHDA and CDR2 SQIVND (reference sequence). The CDR3 DNA is TGTGCCAGTAGCCAAATGGGACAGGGGGCCTACGAGCAGTACTTC. Residues: CASSQMGQGAYEQYF.

In regard to this clone: This specimen includes other DNA sequences encoding the same CDR3. This sequence joins TRBV7-2 and TRBJ2-1; tentatively, D is TRBD1 (5 bases). From germline, CDR1 is SGHTA and CDR2 FQGNSA. The length of the CDR3 is 12 residues. The V end was cut by 3 bases, the J end by 8 bases, with 8 bases between. The CDR3 nucleotides are TGTGCCAGCAGCTTGGTCAGGGATGAGCAGTTCTTC. Protein product: CASSLVRDEQFF.

The chain joins TRBV7-6 to TRBJ2-3; 12 positions agree with TRBD2. CDR1 and CDR2 from the germline V gene are SGHVS and FNYEAQ. The CDR3 has 15 residues. Trimming removed 5 bases from V and 3 bases from J; junction bases left unmatched: 3. DNA for the CDR3: TGTGCCAGCAGCGCTAGCGGGGGGGTAACAGATACGCAGTATTTT. This sequence encodes CASSASGGVTDTQYF. The full variable domain, with the rest looked up from reference TRBV7-6 and TRBJ2-3, is GAGVSQSPRYKVTKRGQDVALRCDPISGHVSLYWYRQALGQGPEFLTYFNYEAQQDKSGLPNDRFSAERPEGSISTLTIQRTEQRDSAMYRCASSASGGVTDTQYFGPGTRLTVL.

The chain has TRBV28 and TRBJ1-4; TRBD1 is a possible D gene (5 bases). Germline values: CDR1 MDHEN, CDR2 SYDVKM. Deletions cut 5 bases from V and 8 bases from J, with 24 bases between. The CDR3 length is 17 residues. As DNA, the CDR3 is TGTGCCAGCAGTATCCGGGAGACTAGGGTGGGGGGAGAAAAACTGTTTTTT. Amino acid sequence: CASSIRETRVGGEKLFF.

The DNA of the CDR3 is TGTGCCAGTAGTATTGGACAGGGGAACAATCAGCCCCAGCATTTT. Protein sequence: CASSIGQGNNQPQHF. The chain employs TRBV19 and TRBJ1-5; 9 bases agree with TRBD1. V gave up 3 bases and J gave up 3 bases; unmatched junction bases: 3. The germline CDR1 and CDR2 sequences are LNHDA and SQIVND (reference sequence). The CDR3 loop spans 15 amino acids. Supplemented by reference TRBV19 and TRBJ1-5, the full variable domain reads DGGITQSPKYLFRKEGQNVTLSCEQNLNHDAMYWYRQDPGQGLRLIYYSQIVNDFQKGDIAEGYSVSREKKESFPLTVTSAQKNPTAFYLCASSIGQGNNQPQHFGDGTRLSIL.

The chain uses TRBV28 and TRBJ2-5; 8 bases align to TRBD1. There are 16 residues in the CDR3. Germline lookup yields CDR1 MDHEN and CDR2 SYDVKM. The ends lost 4 bases at V and 5 bases at J; junction bases unmatched: 12. This chain's CDR3 is CASSSGQGSSMETQYF. The CDR3 DNA follows: TGTGCCAGCAGTTCCGGACAGGGCAGCTCGATGGAGACCCAGTACTTC.

Comment on this clone: Germline and junction disagree at one end, which may indicate a read error. The gene calls are TRBV7-9 and TRBJ2-3, with TRBD2 matching over 8 bases. The CDR3 has 15 amino acids. Germline V lookup: CDR1 SEHNR, CDR2 FQNEAQ (reference sequence). CDR3 sequence reads: CASRLAGLHTDTQYF. CDR3 in DNA: TGTGCCAGCAGATTAGCGGGACTCCACACAGATACGCAGTATTTT.

The chain has TRBV7-9 and TRBJ1-5, with TRBD1 identical over 9 bases. Germline V CDR1 and CDR2: SEHNR, FQNEAQ (reference sequence). The CDR3 runs to 17 residues. V lost 1 base and J lost 5; bases outside the gene matches: 9. CDR3 in amino acids: CASSLDPRTGVYQPQHF. The CDR3 region has the DNA TGTGCCAGCAGCTTAGATCCTCGGACAGGGGTTTATCAGCCCCAGCATTTT.

The chain has TRBV4-3 and TRBJ1-1; D is undetermined. Germline CDR1 LGHNA, CDR2 YSLEER. The CDR3 runs 13 residues. Trimming took 4 bases from V and 1 from J, leaving 7 bases between them. CDR3 amino acids: CASSLGRNTEAFF. The CDR3 DNA sequence: TGCGCCAGCAGCCTGGGCCGGAACACTGAAGCTTTCTTT.

The V call is TRBV6-1, the J call TRBJ2-7; 13 bases are a match to TRBD2. This CDR3 is built from 15 residues. Trimming took 5 bases from V and 4 from J; bases not matched to a gene: 5. The germline gives CDR1 MNHNS, CDR2 SASEGT. CDR3 DNA sequence: TGTGCCAGCAGTTCCAGGACTAGCGGGGGTTACGAGCAGTACTTC. This gives the protein CASSSRTSGGYEQYF.

The rearrangement uses TRBV29-1 and TRBJ2-1; D perhaps matches TRBD2 (5 bases). Per germline, CDR1 SQVTM and CDR2 ANQGSEA. V was cut by 4 bases and J by 1 base, with 26 bases left in between. The CDR3 is 19 amino acids. The CDR3 DNA sequence: TGCAGCGTTGCCCCCCCACATGGCAAAATAGCGAAATCCTACAATGAGCAGTTCTTC. Its protein is CSVAPPHGKIAKSYNEQFF.

This clone came up a few times. The chain combines TRBV5-4 with TRBJ2-5; a weak D match, TRBD1 (6 bases). The CDR3 is made up of 14 amino acids. Germline V gives CDR1 SGHNT, CDR2 YYREEE (reference sequence). V was pared by 2 bases and J by 5 bases, with 13 bases between. CDR3 protein: CASSLNRAGETQYF. CDR3 nucleotides: TGTGCCAGCAGCTTAAACAGGGCTGGGGAGACCCAGTACTTC. Combining the CDR3 with reference TRBV5-4 and TRBJ2-5 gives the whole variable domain ETGVTQSPTHLIKTRGQQVTLRCSSQSGHNTVSWYQQALGQGPQFIFQYYREEENGRGNFPPRFSGLQFPNYSSELNVNALELDDSALYLCASSLNRAGETQYFGPGTRLLVL.

V is TRBV7-2 and J is TRBJ2-3; tentative D call: TRBD1 (6 bases). This CDR3 comprises 13 residues. In germline, CDR1 is SGHTA, CDR2 FQGNSA. Trimming removed 7 bases at V and 6 bases at J, with 14 bases between. The CDR3: CASNRQVRDTQYF. CDR3 nucleotide sequence: TGTGCCAGCAACCGACAGGTTCGGGATACGCAGTATTTT. Supplemented by reference TRBV7-2 and TRBJ2-3, the full variable domain reads GAGVSQSPSNKVTEKGKDVELRCDPISGHTALYWYRQSLGQGLEFLIYFQGNSAPDKSGLPSDRFSAERTGGSVSTLTIQRTQQEDSAVYLCASNRQVRDTQYFGPGTRLTVL.

This clone was observed a handful of times. V and J are TRBV4-3 and TRBJ2-2, with 8 bases that match TRBD1. There are 16 residues in the CDR3. Germline CDR1 and CDR2: LGHNA and YSLEER. Losses at the gene ends were 1 base for V and 4 bases for J; bases not matched to a gene: 5. For the CDR3, the DNA is TGCGCCAGCAGCCAAGGGACAGGGATGGGCACCGGGGAGCTGTTTTTT. Encoded protein: CASSQGTGMGTGELFF.

This chain joins TRBV18 and TRBJ2-3, with 12 bases that match TRBD1. CDR3 length: 19 amino acids. The V segment lost 4 bases and the J segment 2 bases; nucleotides outside the gene matches: 13. Germline CDR1 KGHSH, CDR2 LQKENI. CDR3 loop: CASSRRAGGQGANTDTQYF. CDR3 sequence (DNA): TGTGCCAGCTCACGAAGAGCTGGGGGACAGGGGGCTAACACAGATACGCAGTATTTT.

The chain carries TRBV15 and TRBJ1-6; weak D call: TRBD1 (5 bases). V dropped 3 bases and J dropped 14 bases, with 14 bases sitting between them. This CDR3 is built from 13 residues. Germline loops: CDR1 LNHNV, CDR2 YYDKDF (reference sequence). The CDR3 coding sequence is TGTGCCACCAGCAGCCCCGCCTCGGGGGCCCTCCACTTT. Protein product: CATSSPASGALHF.

The chain employs TRBV15 and TRBJ2-3; D not certain. Trimming cost V 2 bases and J 0 bases, with 3 bases left between them. Germline values: CDR1 LNHNV, CDR2 YYDKDF (reference sequence). This CDR3 is 13 amino acids long. The DNA of the CDR3 is TGTGCCACCAGCAGATCTAGCACAGATACGCAGTATTTT. Translating it yields CATSRSSTDTQYF.

The chain joins TRBV5-1 to TRBJ2-1, with a possible D match to TRBD2 (5 bases). The CDR3 spans 15 residues. Trimming shortened V by 0 bases and J by 5 bases, and 12 bases separated the two germline ends. Germline V gives CDR1 SGHRS, CDR2 YFSETQ. DNA of the CDR3: TGCGCCAGCAGCTTGGCCCCCCGAGGGCACAATGAGCAGTTCTTC. Protein sequence: CASSLAPRGHNEQFF. Together with reference TRBV5-1 and TRBJ2-1, the CDR3 gives the full variable domain: KAGVTQTPRYLIKTRGQQVTLSCSPISGHRSVSWYQQTPGQGLQFLFEYFSETQRNKGNFPGRFSGRQFSNSRSEMNVSTLELGDSALYLCASSLAPRGHNEQFFGPGTRLTVL.

V is TRBV6-5 and J is TRBJ1-1; D is perhaps TRBD1 (5 bases). The germline gives CDR1 MNHEY, CDR2 SVGAGI. Between the trimmed V and J ends, which lost 2 bases and 0 bases, there was a span of 13 bases. The CDR3 is 16 amino acids. CDR3 region: CASSYTQGVLNTEAFF. The DNA for the CDR3 is TGTGCCAGCAGTTACACCCAAGGGGTCTTGAACACTGAAGCTTTCTTT.

The J gene is TRBJ2-5, the V gene TRBV4-3; no firm D call. V dropped 0 bases and J dropped 11 bases, with 19 bases sitting between them. The CDR3 contains 15 residues. CDR1 is LGHNA, CDR2 YSLEER, per germline. The CDR3 DNA reads as TGCGCCAGCAGCCAAGATTTTGGGCCCTTAGGTGAGCAGTACTTC. Translated, it gives CASSQDFGPLGEQYF.

The V and J genes are TRBV18 and TRBJ2-7; possible D gene TRBD1, 5 bases. The CDR3 loop spans 13 amino acids. V shed 6 bases and J shed 3 bases, with 12 bases lying between them. Germline values: CDR1 KGHSH, CDR2 LQKENI. CDR3 amino acids: CASSQGRGYEQYF. In DNA, the CDR3 is TGTGCCAGCTCCCAAGGTAGGGGCTACGAGCAGTACTTC.

The V gene is TRBV6-4, the J gene TRBJ2-1; tentative D call: TRBD1 (5 bases). In germline, CDR1 is MRHNA, CDR2 SNTAGT. Trimming removed 4 bases from V and 3 bases from J, with 13 bases in between. The CDR3 is 15 residues long. CDR3 nucleotides: TGTGCCAGCAGTGCCCAGCCACAGGTCTACAATGAGCAGTTCTTC. Translated, it gives CASSAQPQVYNEQFF.

The V gene is TRBV9, the J gene TRBJ2-5, with 7 bases fitting TRBD2. Germline V CDR1 and CDR2: SGDLS, YYNGEE. CDR3 length equals 15 residues. V gave up 4 bases and J gave up 0 bases; unmatched junction bases: 6. The CDR3 is CASSPGGLNQETQYF. Here the CDR3 DNA reads TGTGCCAGCAGCCCTGGGGGACTAAACCAAGAGACCCAGTACTTC.

V gene TRBV5-1 combines with J gene TRBJ2-3, with D hard to call. The CDR3 has 13 amino acids. Trimming shortened V by 2 bases and J by 2 bases, and 6 bases separated the two germline ends. Germline assignment: CDR1 SGHRS and CDR2 YFSETQ. DNA of the CDR3: TGCGCCAGCAGCTTCGAGTCCACAGATACGCAGTATTTT. Translated, it gives CASSFESTDTQYF.